The rows below give T cell receptor beta chains drawn from one sample of a study of control samples from healthy donors and cancer patients. TCRdb's table, derived via immunoSEQ multiplex PCR, lists solely in-frame clones and lacks some. The data show about 150,000 clones, 89% seen once. The sequencing input was blood. The receptors derive from a man aged 25 to 45 in good health. Each CDR3 is given without its conserved first and last residue. Each record gives: J gene, V gene, CDR3 protein.

>TRBJ2-1|TRBV13
ASRPSGRGSYNEQF
>TRBJ2-3|TRBV5-4
ASSSGLTSGRLTDTQY
>TRBJ2-5|TRBV9
ASSVVPAGETQY
>TRBJ1-4|TRBV3-1/TRBV3-2
ASSQAEKLF
>TRBJ1-2|TRBV24-1
ATSPPDRDNGYT
>TRBJ1-2|TRBV5-6
ASSTDRGAWYGYT
>TRBJ2-5|TRBV4-2
ASSQRTSGGPGETQY
>TRBJ2-6|TRBV9
ASSVGDRGSSGANVLT
>TRBJ1-1|TRBV4-3
ASSQDQRNTEAF
>TRBJ2-7|TRBV6-1
ASSEGIWDYEQY
>TRBJ1-1|TRBV7-9
ASSSSGVKTEAF
>TRBJ2-3|TRBV2
ASSANTDTQY
>TRBJ2-7|TRBV15
ATSRDREIHEQY
>TRBJ2-1|TRBV7-2
ASSMRTSGGVNEQF